Following are 21 T cell receptor beta chains from one sample sequenced in a study of T cells after posttransplantation cyclophosphamide. Produced via immunoSEQ multiplex PCR; TCRdb's table is partial and in-frame only. The sample shows about 34,000 clones, none of them appearing just once. The sample consisted of PBMCs. These receptors came from a woman in her forties or fifties in good health and a related stem cell transplant donor.

This clone was found many times. V usage is TRBV28 and J usage is TRBJ2-7; 8 nucleotides match TRBD1. CDR1 and CDR2 from the germline V gene are MDHEN and SYDVKM. Germline trimming cut 8 bases from V and 2 bases from J; bases unmatched to any gene: 11. The CDR3 consists of 15 residues. Written as DNA, the CDR3 is TGTGCCAGCTACCCCGGACAGGGACGAACCTACGAGCAGTACTTC. Translated: CASYPGQGRTYEQYF.

This clone was observed a few times. J is TRBJ2-6 and V is TRBV23-1; D gene ambiguous. TRBV23-1 is an ORF; its function is uncertain. The CDR3 has 22 residues. The germline V and J ends were trimmed by 2 bases and 0 bases, with 26 bases remaining between them. CDR3 residues: CASSQILGPPILGASGANVLTF. The CDR3 DNA follows: TGCGCCAGCAGTCAAATTTTAGGGCCCCCAATCCTTGGCGCCTCTGGGGCCAACGTCCTGACTTTC.

Many counts were recorded for this clone. V and J are TRBV4-2 and TRBJ2-5; 10 nucleotides agree with TRBD2. CDR1 and CDR2 from the germline V gene are LGHNA and YNFKEQ. The CDR3 is 16 amino acids. With V trimmed by 5 bases and J by 5 bases, 11 bases remained unmatched. The CDR3 region is CASSSDLIAGGETQYF. The CDR3 DNA is TGTGCCAGCAGCTCAGATCTTATAGCGGGAGGCGAGACCCAGTACTTC.

This clone has a count of ten or more. The rearrangement joins TRBV27 to TRBJ1-2, with D tentatively TRBD1 (5 bases). CDR1 and CDR2 from the germline V gene are MNHEY and SMNVEV (reference sequence). The CDR3 has 13 amino acids. Deletions cut 3 bases from V and 4 bases from J, with 9 bases between. The CDR3 coding sequence is TGTGCCAGCAGTTTCGGGGGTTTCTATGGCTACACCTTC. The encoded protein is CASSFGGFYGYTF.

This clone was detected many times. The chain recombines TRBV6-6 with TRBJ1-5; D is unresolved. This CDR3 comprises 15 residues. The V end was cut by 8 bases, the J end by 3 bases, with 17 bases between. Germline V CDR1 and CDR2: MNHNY, SVGAGI (reference sequence). CDR3 nucleotide sequence: TGTGCCAGCGAGAGGATACTAGGATCCAATCAGCCCCAGCATTTT. Amino acids: CASERILGSNQPQHF.

The gene calls are TRBV25-1 and TRBJ1-2; D is ambiguous. Per germline, CDR1 MGHDK and CDR2 SYGVNS. The V and J ends lost 3 bases and 2 bases respectively, with 10 bases between them. The CDR3 runs to 14 residues. The CDR3 reads CASSEAGLNYGYTF. For the CDR3, the DNA is TGTGCCAGCAGTGAGGCAGGCCTCAACTATGGCTACACCTTC.

This clone has ten or more counts. The V call is TRBV12-3 or TRBV12-4, the J call TRBJ1-3, with D possibly TRBD1 on 6 matching bases. With 3 bases removed from V and 0 bases from J, the gap between germline ends came to 12 bases. The CDR3 is 16 residues long. The CDR3 protein is CASSLDSHFSGNTIYF. In DNA, the CDR3 is TGTGCCAGCAGTTTGGACAGTCACTTCTCTGGAAACACCATATATTTT.

The table lists this clone with many counts. This chain joins TRBV4-2 and TRBJ1-4, with 10 bases matching TRBD1. The length of the CDR3 is 18 residues. The trim removed 2 bases at V and 5 bases at J, leaving 11 bases unmatched. Per germline, CDR1 LGHNA and CDR2 YNFKEQ. Written as DNA, the CDR3 is TGTGCCAGCAGCCAAAAACTCGGCCGGGGACAGGGGAATGAAAAACTGTTTTTT. It translates to CASSQKLGRGQGNEKLFF.

This clone was counted many times. This chain connects TRBV18 to TRBJ2-6, with D possibly TRBD1 on 5 matching bases. CDR3 length: 19 residues. Trimming took 3 bases from V and 0 from J, leaving 18 bases between them. Germline V gene sequence: CDR1 KGHSH, CDR2 LQKENI. The CDR3 sequence is CASSPSLTGSLSGANVLTF. The CDR3 DNA sequence: TGTGCCAGCTCACCCTCTCTTACAGGTTCTCTCTCTGGGGCCAACGTCCTGACTTTC.

Note on this clone: This sample includes further DNA sequences coding for the same CDR3. The rearrangement joins TRBV5-1 to TRBJ2-6, with 9 positions matching TRBD1. Unmatched junction bases numbered 12, after V lost 4 bases and J lost 4 bases. The CDR3 is 18 residues long. Germline V gives CDR1 SGHRS, CDR2 YFSETQ. As DNA, the CDR3 is TGCGCCAGCAGCCCGACGGACAGGGGTCCCGCGGGGGCCAACGTCCTGACTTTC. It codes for CASSPTDRGPAGANVLTF.

This clone was observed at least ten times. The genes are TRBV19 and TRBJ2-7; D gene uncertain. Germline CDR1 and CDR2: LNHDA and SQIVND (reference sequence). The ends were cut back, 5 bases at V and 3 bases at J, with 20 bases in the middle. CDR3 length: 16 residues. In nucleotides, the CDR3 is TGTGCCAGTAGTCTATCGGGTGCATCCCATTACTACGAGCAGTACTTC. Translated, it gives CASSLSGASHYYEQYF.

Ten or more counts support this clone. V and J are TRBV12-3 or TRBV12-4 and TRBJ1-5, with D unclear. Trimming stripped 6 bases from V and 3 bases from J, with 9 bases between. The CDR3 extends over 13 amino acids. For the CDR3, the DNA is TGTGCCAGCAGGGAACAGCCCAATCAGCCCCAGCATTTT. The encoded protein is CASREQPNQPQHF.

This clone appeared a few times. V usage is TRBV6-1 and J usage is TRBJ1-1; no definite D call. Trimming took 6 bases from V and 4 from J, leaving 15 bases between them. The germline CDR1 and CDR2 sequences are MNHNS and SASEGT. The CDR3 length is 14 residues. The CDR3 protein is CASRELRAATEAFF. CDR3 coding DNA: TGTGCCAGCAGGGAGTTGAGGGCCGCCACTGAAGCTTTCTTT.

This clone showed up many times. The chain joins TRBV19 to TRBJ2-7; D perhaps matches TRBD2 (5 bases). Looked up from germline, CDR1 is LNHDA and CDR2 is SQIVND (reference sequence). V was shortened by 8 bases and J by 4 bases, with 15 bases between the two germline ends. The CDR3 runs to 13 residues. The CDR3 loop reads CASAAADLYEQYF. CDR3 nucleotide sequence: TGTGCCAGTGCAGCGGCAGATCTTTACGAGCAGTACTTC. Combining the CDR3 with reference TRBV19 and TRBJ2-7 gives the whole variable domain DGGITQSPKYLFRKEGQNVTLSCEQNLNHDAMYWYRQDPGQGLRLIYYSQIVNDFQKGDIAEGYSVSREKKESFPLTVTSAQKNPTAFYLCASAAADLYEQYFGPGTRLTVT.

This clone was counted ten times or more. V gene TRBV5-1 combines with J gene TRBJ1-1; TRBD1 agrees at 7 bases. Germline V gene sequence: CDR1 SGHRS, CDR2 YFSETQ. This CDR3 is 15 amino acids long. The ends lost 0 bases at V and 6 bases at J; junction bases unmatched: 8. CDR3 nucleotide sequence: TGCGCCAGCAGCTTGGTAGGGGGCGGGTTGGCTGAAGCTTTCTTT. This gives the protein CASSLVGGGLAEAFF.

The chain joins TRBV12-3 or TRBV12-4 to TRBJ1-2; D is possibly TRBD1 (5 bases). This CDR3 is 14 amino acids long. Between the trimmed V and J ends, which lost 4 bases and 4 bases, there was a span of 13 bases. The CDR3 nucleotides read TGTGCCAGCAGTTGGACGGGGGGGAGCTATGGCTACACCTTC. Residues: CASSWTGGSYGYTF.

The sample holds a few counts of this clone. The chain links TRBV5-1 to TRBJ2-7, with TRBD1 matching over 8 bases. In germline, CDR1 is SGHRS, CDR2 YFSETQ. Unmatched junction bases numbered 8, after V lost 4 bases and J lost 5 bases. The CDR3 consists of 14 residues. The CDR3 protein is CASSTQGAGDEQYF. CDR3 DNA: TGCGCCAGCAGCACTCAGGGGGCCGGGGACGAGCAGTACTTC.

The chain uses TRBV30 and TRBJ1-3; D unclear. V shed 5 bases and J shed 4 bases, with 3 bases lying between them. Per germline, CDR1 GTSNPN and CDR2 SVGIG (reference sequence). The CDR3 runs to 10 residues. The CDR3 spells CAWGGNTIYF. CDR3 nucleotides: TGTGCCTGGGGCGGAAACACCATATATTTT.

The rearrangement joins TRBV29-1 to TRBJ2-7; 9 bases agree with TRBD1. V lost 2 bases, J lost 3 bases, and 5 bases stayed unmatched. The CDR3 length is 14 residues. Per germline, CDR1 SQVTM and CDR2 ANQGSEA. The CDR3 DNA reads TGCAGCGTTGAAAGGGACAGGGAGATCTACGAGCAGTACTTC. Its protein is CSVERDREIYEQYF.

This clone was counted at least ten times. The chain carries TRBV6-6 and TRBJ2-7, with 10 positions matching TRBD2. The CDR3 loop spans 13 amino acids. CDR1 MNHNY and CDR2 SVGAGI come from the germline V gene (reference sequence). Trimming cost V 7 bases and J 9 bases; bases outside gene matches: 9. As DNA, the CDR3 is TGTGCCAGCACAAGCGGGAGGGCCTCAAGGCAGTACTTC. This gives the protein CASTSGRASRQYF.

Many counts were recorded for this clone. CDR3 DNA: TGTGCCAGCAGGACCAGGAGGGCCTCAAATGAAAAACTGTTTTTT. Translating it yields CASRTRRASNEKLFF. The chain has TRBV6-1 and TRBJ1-4; no clear D gene. Germline V lookup: CDR1 MNHNS, CDR2 SASEGT. The CDR3 extends over 15 amino acids. V was trimmed by 6 bases and J by 5 bases, leaving 16 bases between them.